These T cell receptor beta chains were read from a single sample in a study of cytomegalovirus exposure and HLA in healthy donors. Some clones are missing from TCRdb's copy, which holds only in-frame ones; the method was immunoSEQ multiplex PCR. The repertoire holds tens of thousands of clones, with around four fifths as singletons. The sequencing sample was made of PBMCs. The source is a man aged 25-45 years in good health and CMV-seronegative. Both conserved end residues are trimmed from each CDR3. The listing skips clone size in some rows; elsewhere it reads once, few, many or a size class.

J: TRBJ1-5
size: .
V: TRBV23-1
CDR3: ARRDDRRKDPQH

J: TRBJ1-1
size: .
V: TRBV19
CDR3: ASIGQENTEAF

J: TRBJ2-2
size: .
V: TRBV28
CDR3: ASYSPGQGFAGELF

J: TRBJ2-3
size: .
V: TRBV10-1
CDR3: ASSAAEPDTQY

J: TRBJ2-1
size: .
V: TRBV7-3
CDR3: ASSSTGTSGGVSEQF

J: TRBJ2-3
size: .
V: TRBV7-2
CDR3: ASSLRTGSSTDTQY

J: TRBJ2-1
size: .
V: TRBV11-3
CDR3: ASSSNWAPVNEQF

J: TRBJ2-7
size: .
V: TRBV5-1
CDR3: ASSPAGSGYEQY

J: TRBJ1-5
size: .
V: TRBV5-6
CDR3: ASSYGQGPSNQPQH

J: TRBJ1-2
size: .
V: TRBV14
CDR3: ASSQGPGNYGYT

J: TRBJ2-7
size: .
V: TRBV2
CDR3: ASSEGQGGNEQY

J: TRBJ1-4
size: few
V: TRBV5-1
CDR3: ASSSGGAMTNEKLF

J: TRBJ2-2
size: few
V: TRBV5-6
CDR3: ASSRRHRVNTGELF

J: TRBJ2-5
size: .
V: TRBV7-8
CDR3: ASSLVPGQGETQY

J: TRBJ1-5
size: .
V: TRBV30
CDR3: AWDGGGGQPQH

J: TRBJ1-3
size: .
V: TRBV7-9
CDR3: ASSLGQQHTIY

J: TRBJ2-7
size: .
V: TRBV6-6
CDR3: ASSYGTGNYEQY

J: TRBJ2-7
size: .
V: TRBV5-5
CDR3: ASSQRARGGLGYEQY

J: TRBJ1-2
size: .
V: TRBV19
CDR3: ASSSDRANYGYT

J: .
size: .
V: TRBV7-7
CDR3: ASSSQQGYEQY

J: TRBJ2-5
size: .
V: TRBV12-5
CDR3: ASGLVNISYPPLTSRQETQY

J: TRBJ2-5
size: .
V: TRBV15
CDR3: ATSSIFEGGEETQY

J: TRBJ2-4
size: .
V: TRBV12-5
CDR3: ASGGGQGGQY

J: TRBJ2-5
size: .
V: TRBV29-1
CDR3: SVGTGEGQY

J: TRBJ2-2
size: .
V: TRBV28
CDR3: ASSFSRGPTGELF

J: TRBJ1-1
size: .
V: TRBV7-9
CDR3: ASSLISSGEAF

J: TRBJ2-2
size: .
V: TRBV11-3
CDR3: ASSSRTGGYGELF

J: TRBJ1-6
size: few
V: TRBV5-8
CDR3: ASSPPQAGLASPLH

J: TRBJ2-5
size: .
V: TRBV2
CDR3: ASSDRETQY

J: TRBJ2-2
size: .
V: TRBV9
CDR3: ASSVGGVETGELF

J: TRBJ2-1
size: .
V: TRBV19
CDR3: ASSPRLAGVSEQF

J: TRBJ2-1
size: few
V: TRBV4-3
CDR3: ASSFGSYNEQF

J: TRBJ1-1
size: .
V: TRBV6-6
CDR3: ASSYTGGTEAF

J: TRBJ2-7
size: .
V: TRBV19
CDR3: ASSQASSYEQY

J: TRBJ2-1
size: .
V: TRBV4-3
CDR3: ASSQGRDSIYNEQF

J: TRBJ2-7
size: .
V: TRBV29-1
CDR3: SAGPGLAGNYEQY

J: TRBJ1-1
size: .
V: TRBV19
CDR3: ASSERLVTEAF

J: TRBJ1-6
size: .
V: TRBV4-3
CDR3: ASSQDPRGARTFNSPLH

J: TRBJ2-1
size: .
V: TRBV7-6
CDR3: ASSRLALVGNEQF

J: TRBJ1-6
size: .
V: TRBV30
CDR3: AWTTLTGSHSPLH

J: TRBJ2-4
size: .
V: TRBV11-3
CDR3: ASSLGHRGGRAKNIQY

J: TRBJ2-4
size: .
V: TRBV6-5
CDR3: ASSSDRLGNIQY

J: TRBJ2-1
size: .
V: TRBV7-9
CDR3: ASSPGLAGGIMVEQF

J: TRBJ1-2
size: .
V: TRBV7-8
CDR3: ASSPGLNYGYT

J: TRBJ1-2
size: .
V: TRBV5-1
CDR3: ASTVGDTSNYGYT

J: TRBJ2-5
size: once
V: TRBV9
CDR3: ASSVTGTGTQETQY

J: TRBJ1-2
size: .
V: TRBV6-5
CDR3: ASRSGTGDYGYT

J: TRBJ2-5
size: .
V: TRBV19
CDR3: ASRSRRSSQETQY

J: TRBJ1-2
size: .
V: TRBV7-9
CDR3: ASSFDSRYGYT

J: TRBJ1-2
size: .
V: TRBV5-1
CDR3: ASSLIVLYGYT

J: TRBJ1-1
size: .
V: TRBV5-5
CDR3: ASSPGQGSSTEAF

J: TRBJ2-7
size: once
V: TRBV25-1
CDR3: ASRGEGYEQY

J: .
size: .
V: TRBV6-5
CDR3: ASSYLDRGFHEQY

J: TRBJ2-1
size: .
V: TRBV11-2
CDR3: ASSRWGTGQGFYNEQF

J: TRBJ1-1
size: .
V: TRBV7-6
CDR3: ASSLEGGAEAF

J: TRBJ1-5
size: .
V: TRBV30
CDR3: AWSRTGSNQPQH

J: TRBJ2-1
size: .
V: TRBV11-3
CDR3: ASSLSAGGPDEQF

J: TRBJ2-3
size: few
V: TRBV9
CDR3: ASSVTGLFTDTQY

J: .
size: .
V: TRBV6-5
CDR3: ASSYRHPGLVYEQY